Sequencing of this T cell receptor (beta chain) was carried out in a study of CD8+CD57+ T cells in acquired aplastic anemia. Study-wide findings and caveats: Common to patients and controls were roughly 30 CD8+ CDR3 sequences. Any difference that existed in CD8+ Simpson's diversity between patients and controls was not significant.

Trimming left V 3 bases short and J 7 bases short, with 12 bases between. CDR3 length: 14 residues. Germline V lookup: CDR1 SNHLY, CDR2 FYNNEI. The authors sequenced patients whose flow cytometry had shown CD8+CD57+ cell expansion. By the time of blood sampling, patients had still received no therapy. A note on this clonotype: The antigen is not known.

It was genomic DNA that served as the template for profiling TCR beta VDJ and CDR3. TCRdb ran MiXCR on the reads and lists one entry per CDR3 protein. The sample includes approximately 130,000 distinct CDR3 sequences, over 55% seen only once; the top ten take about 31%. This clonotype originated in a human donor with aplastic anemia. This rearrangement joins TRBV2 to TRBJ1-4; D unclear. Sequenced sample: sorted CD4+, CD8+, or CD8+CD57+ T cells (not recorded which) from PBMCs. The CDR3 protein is CASSDWESGEKLFF. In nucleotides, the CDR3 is TGTGCCAGCAGTGATTGGGAGTCAGGTGAAAAACTGTTTTTT.